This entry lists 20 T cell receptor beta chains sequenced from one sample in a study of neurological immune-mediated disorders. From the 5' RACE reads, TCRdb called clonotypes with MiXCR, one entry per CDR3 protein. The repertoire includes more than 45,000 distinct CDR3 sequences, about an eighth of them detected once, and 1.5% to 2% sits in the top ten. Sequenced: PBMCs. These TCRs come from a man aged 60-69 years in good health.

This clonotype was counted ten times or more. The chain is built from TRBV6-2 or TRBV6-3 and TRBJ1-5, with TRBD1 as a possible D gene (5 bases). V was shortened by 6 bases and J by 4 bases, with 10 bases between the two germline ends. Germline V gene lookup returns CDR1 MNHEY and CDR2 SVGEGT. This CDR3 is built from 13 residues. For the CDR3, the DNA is TGTGCCAGCAGAGACGGGGGAAATCAGCCCCAGCATTTT. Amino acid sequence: CASRDGGNQPQHF.

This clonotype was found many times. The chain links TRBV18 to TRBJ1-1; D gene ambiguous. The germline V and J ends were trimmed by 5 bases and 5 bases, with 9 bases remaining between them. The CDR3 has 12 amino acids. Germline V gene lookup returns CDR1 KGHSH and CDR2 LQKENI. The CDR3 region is CASSNLGTEAFF. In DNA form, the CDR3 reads TGTGCCAGCTCAAACCTCGGGACTGAAGCTTTCTTT. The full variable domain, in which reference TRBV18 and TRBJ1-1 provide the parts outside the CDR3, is NAGVMQNPRHLVRRRGQEARLRCSPMKGHSHVYWYRQLPEEGLKFMVYLQKENIIDESGMPKERFSAEFPKEGPSILRIQQVVRGDSAAYFCASSNLGTEAFFGQGTRLTVV.

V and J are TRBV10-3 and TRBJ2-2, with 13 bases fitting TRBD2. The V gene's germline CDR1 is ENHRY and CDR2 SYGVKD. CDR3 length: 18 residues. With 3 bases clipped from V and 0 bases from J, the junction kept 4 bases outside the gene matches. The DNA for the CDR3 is TGTGCCATCAGTGAACGGGGACTAGCGGGGACGAACACCGGGGAGCTGTTTTTT. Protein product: CAISERGLAGTNTGELFF.

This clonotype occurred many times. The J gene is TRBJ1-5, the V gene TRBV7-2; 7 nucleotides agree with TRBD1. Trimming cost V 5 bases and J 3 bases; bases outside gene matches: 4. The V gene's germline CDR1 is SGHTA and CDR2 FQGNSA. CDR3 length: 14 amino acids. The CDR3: CASSGTEFNQPQHF. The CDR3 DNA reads TGTGCCAGCAGCGGGACAGAGTTCAATCAGCCCCAGCATTTT.

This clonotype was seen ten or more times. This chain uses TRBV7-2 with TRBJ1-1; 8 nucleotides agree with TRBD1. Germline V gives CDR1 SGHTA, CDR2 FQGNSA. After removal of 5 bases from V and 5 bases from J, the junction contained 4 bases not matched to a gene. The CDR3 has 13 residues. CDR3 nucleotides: TGTGCCAGCAGCCGGACAGGGAGGACTGAAGCTTTCTTT. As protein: CASSRTGRTEAFF.

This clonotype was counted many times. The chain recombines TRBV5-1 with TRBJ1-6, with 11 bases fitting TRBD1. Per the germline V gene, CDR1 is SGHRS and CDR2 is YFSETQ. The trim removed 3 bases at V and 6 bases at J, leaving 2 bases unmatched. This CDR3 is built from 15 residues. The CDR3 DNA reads TGCGCCAGCAGCTGGACAGGGGGCTCTAATTCACCCCTCCACTTT. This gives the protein CASSWTGGSNSPLHF.

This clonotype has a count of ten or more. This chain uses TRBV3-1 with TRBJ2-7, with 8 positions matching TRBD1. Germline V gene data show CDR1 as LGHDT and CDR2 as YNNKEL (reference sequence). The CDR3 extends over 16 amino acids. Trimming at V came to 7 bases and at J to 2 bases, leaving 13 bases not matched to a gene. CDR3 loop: CASTQGAGTDTYEQYF. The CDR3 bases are TGTGCCAGCACCCAGGGGGCGGGGACTGACACCTACGAGCAGTACTTC.

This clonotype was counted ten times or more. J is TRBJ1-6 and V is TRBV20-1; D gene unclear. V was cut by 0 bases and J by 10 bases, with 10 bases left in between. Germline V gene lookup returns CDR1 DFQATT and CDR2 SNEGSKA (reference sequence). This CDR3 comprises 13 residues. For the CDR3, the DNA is TGCAGTGCTAGAGACATGCTGGACTCACCCCTCCACTTT. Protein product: CSARDMLDSPLHF.

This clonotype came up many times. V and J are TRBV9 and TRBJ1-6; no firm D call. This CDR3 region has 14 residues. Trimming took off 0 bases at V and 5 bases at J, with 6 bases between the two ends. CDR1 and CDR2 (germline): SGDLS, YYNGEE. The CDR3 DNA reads TGTGCCAGCAGCGTAGATGGACATAATTCACCCCTCCACTTT. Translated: CASSVDGHNSPLHF.

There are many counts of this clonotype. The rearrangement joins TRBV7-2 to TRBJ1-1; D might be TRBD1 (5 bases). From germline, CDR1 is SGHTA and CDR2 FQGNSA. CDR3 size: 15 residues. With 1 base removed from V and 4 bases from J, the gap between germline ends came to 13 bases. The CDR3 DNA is TGTGCCAGCAGCTTAGGGCAGGGAAGGAGCACTGAAGCTTTCTTT. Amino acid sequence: CASSLGQGRSTEAFF.

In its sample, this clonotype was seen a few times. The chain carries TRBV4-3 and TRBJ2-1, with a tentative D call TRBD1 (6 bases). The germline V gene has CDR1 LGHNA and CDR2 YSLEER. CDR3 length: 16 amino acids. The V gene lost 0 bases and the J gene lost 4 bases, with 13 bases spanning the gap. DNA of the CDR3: TGCGCCAGCAGCCAAGATACAGGGTCCCTTTACAATGAGCAGTTCTTC. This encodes CASSQDTGSLYNEQFF.

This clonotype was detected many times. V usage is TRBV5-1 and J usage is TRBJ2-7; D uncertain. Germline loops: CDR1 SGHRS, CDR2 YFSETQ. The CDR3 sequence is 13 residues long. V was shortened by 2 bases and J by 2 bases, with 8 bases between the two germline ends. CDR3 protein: CASSFGSTYEQYF. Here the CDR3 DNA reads TGCGCCAGCAGCTTCGGCAGCACCTACGAGCAGTACTTC.

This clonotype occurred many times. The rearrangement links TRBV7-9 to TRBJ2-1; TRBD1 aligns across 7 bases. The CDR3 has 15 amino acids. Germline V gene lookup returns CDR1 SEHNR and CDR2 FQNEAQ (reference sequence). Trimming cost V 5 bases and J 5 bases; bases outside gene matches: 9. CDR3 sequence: CASSLRQGRDNEQFF. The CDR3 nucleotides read TGTGCCAGCAGCCTACGACAGGGTAGGGACAATGAGCAGTTCTTC.

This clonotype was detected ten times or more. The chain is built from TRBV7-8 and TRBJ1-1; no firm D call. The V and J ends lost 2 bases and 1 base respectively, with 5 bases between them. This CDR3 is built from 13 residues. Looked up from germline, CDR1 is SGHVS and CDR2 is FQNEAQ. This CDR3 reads CASSLTWNTEAFF. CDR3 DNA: TGTGCCAGCAGCTTAACCTGGAACACTGAAGCTTTCTTT.

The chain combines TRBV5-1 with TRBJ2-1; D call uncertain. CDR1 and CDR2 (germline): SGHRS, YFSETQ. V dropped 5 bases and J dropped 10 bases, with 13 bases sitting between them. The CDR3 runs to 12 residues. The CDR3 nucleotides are TGCGCCAGCAGATATGGGGAAGCGGAGCAGTTCTTC. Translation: CASRYGEAEQFF.

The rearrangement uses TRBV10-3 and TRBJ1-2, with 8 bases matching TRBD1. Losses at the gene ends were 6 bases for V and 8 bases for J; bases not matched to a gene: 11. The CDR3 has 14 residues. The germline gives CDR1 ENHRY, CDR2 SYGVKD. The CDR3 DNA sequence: TGTGCCATCAGCCAGAGGGCAGGGGGCGGGGGCTACACCTTC. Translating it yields CAISQRAGGGGYTF.

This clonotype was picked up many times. Here the CDR3 reads CASSPLVGEQYF. The CDR3 region has the DNA TGTGCCAGCAGCCCCCTCGTGGGCGAGCAGTACTTC. This chain connects TRBV6-6 to TRBJ2-7; D not resolved. The CDR3 runs to 12 residues. V shed 6 bases and J shed 6 bases, with 12 bases lying between them. CDR1 is MNHNY, CDR2 SVGAGI, per germline (reference sequence).

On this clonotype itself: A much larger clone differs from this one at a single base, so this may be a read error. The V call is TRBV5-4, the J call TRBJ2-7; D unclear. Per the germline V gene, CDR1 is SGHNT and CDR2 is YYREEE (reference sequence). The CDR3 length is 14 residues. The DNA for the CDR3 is TGTGCCAGCAGCTTGGAATCTGGGCCCTACGAGCAGCACTTC. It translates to CASSLESGPYEQHF. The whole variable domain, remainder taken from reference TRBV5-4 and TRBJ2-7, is ETGVTQSPTHLIKTRGQQVTLRCSSQSGHNTVSWYQQALGQGPQFIFQYYREEENGRGNFPPRFSGLQFPNYSSELNVNALELDDSALYLCASSLESGPYEQHFGPGTRLTVT.

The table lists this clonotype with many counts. CDR3 region: CASSGYQGATQETQYF. In DNA, the CDR3 is TGTGCCAGCAGTGGGTACCAGGGGGCGACCCAAGAGACCCAGTACTTC. The V call is TRBV25-1, the J call TRBJ2-5, with TRBD1 matching over 8 bases. Germline values: CDR1 MGHDK, CDR2 SYGVNS. The CDR3 totals 16 residues. The V segment lost 4 bases and the J segment 1 base; nucleotides outside the gene matches: 8.

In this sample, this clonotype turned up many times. CDR3 protein: CASSDDRGLAAEAFF. In DNA form, the CDR3 reads TGTGCCAGCAGTGATGACAGGGGACTGGCGGCTGAAGCTTTCTTT. The rearrangement links TRBV2 to TRBJ1-1; 8 nucleotides agree with TRBD1. V trimming: 3 bases; J trimming: 6 bases; junction bases outside the gene matches: 9. The germline gives CDR1 SNHLY, CDR2 FYNNEI. This CDR3 has 15 amino acids. Combining the CDR3 with reference TRBV2 and TRBJ1-1 gives the whole variable domain EPEVTQTPSHQVTQMGQEVILRCVPISNHLYFYWYRQILGQKVEFLVSFYNNEISEKSEIFDDQFSVERPDGSNFTLKIRSTKLEDSAMYFCASSDDRGLAAEAFFGQGTRLTVV.